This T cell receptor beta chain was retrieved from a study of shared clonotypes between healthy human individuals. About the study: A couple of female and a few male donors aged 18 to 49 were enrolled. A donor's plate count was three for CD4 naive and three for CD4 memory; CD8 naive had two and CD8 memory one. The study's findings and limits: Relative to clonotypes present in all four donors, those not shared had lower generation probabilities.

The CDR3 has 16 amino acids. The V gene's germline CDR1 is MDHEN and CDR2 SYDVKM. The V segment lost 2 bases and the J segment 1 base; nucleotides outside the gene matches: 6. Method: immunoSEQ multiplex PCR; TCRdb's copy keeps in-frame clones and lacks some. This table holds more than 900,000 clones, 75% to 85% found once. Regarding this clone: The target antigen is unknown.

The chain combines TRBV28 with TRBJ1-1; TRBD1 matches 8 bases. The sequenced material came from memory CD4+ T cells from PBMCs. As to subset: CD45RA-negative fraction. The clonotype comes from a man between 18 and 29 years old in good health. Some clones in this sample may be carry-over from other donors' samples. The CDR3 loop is CASSLPGQVSNTEAFF. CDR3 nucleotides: TGTGCCAGCAGTTTACCGGGACAGGTATCGAACACTGAAGCTTTCTTT.